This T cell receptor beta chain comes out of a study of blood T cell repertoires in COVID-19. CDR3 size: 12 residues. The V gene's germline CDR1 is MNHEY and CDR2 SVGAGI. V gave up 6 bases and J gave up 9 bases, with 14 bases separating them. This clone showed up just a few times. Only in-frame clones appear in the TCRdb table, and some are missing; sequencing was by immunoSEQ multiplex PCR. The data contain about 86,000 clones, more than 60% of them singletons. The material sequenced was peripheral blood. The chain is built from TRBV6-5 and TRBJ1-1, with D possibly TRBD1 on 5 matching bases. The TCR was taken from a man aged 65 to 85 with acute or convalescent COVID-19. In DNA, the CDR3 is TGTGCCAGCAGCAACCCAGACAGACAAGCTTTCTTT. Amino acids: CASSNPDRQAFF.